This T cell receptor beta chain was sequenced during a study of early T cells in non-severe SARS-CoV-2 infection. The CDR3 is made up of 13 amino acids. The V segment lost 6 bases and the J segment 8 bases; nucleotides outside the gene matches: 8. Per germline, CDR1 WSHSY and CDR2 SAAADI. TCRdb processed the 5' RACE reads anew with MiXCR; each CDR3 protein has one entry. The table shows 50,000 to 60,000 distinct CDR3 sequences, with 5.5% to 7.5% occurring only once. The clonotype comes from an adult who was a healthcare worker with PCR-confirmed SARS-CoV-2 infection or an uninfected control (not recorded which). The genes are TRBV10-2 and TRBJ1-2; 8 positions match TRBD1. Source material: whole blood. The CDR3 nucleotides read TGCGCCAGCAGGGAAGACAGGGGCTGGGGCTACACCTTC. Encoded protein: CASREDRGWGYTF.